This passage covers 10 T cell receptor beta chains from one sample sequenced in a study of blood T cell repertoires in COVID-19. TCRdb's copy holds only in-frame clones and misses some; the assay was immunoSEQ multiplex PCR. The table records about 260,000 clones, roughly 88% of them present only once. The material sequenced was peripheral blood. Every receptor here comes from a human donor in a cohort sampled during active COVID-19.

J is TRBJ1-4 and V is TRBV5-1; weak D call: TRBD1 (5 bases). The CDR3 sequence is 15 residues long. V dropped 1 base and J dropped 5 bases, with 12 bases sitting between them. CDR1 and CDR2 from the germline V gene are SGHRS and YFSETQ. CDR3 sequence: CASSLSGPSNEKLFF. CDR3 in DNA: TGCGCCAGCAGCTTGTCAGGGCCGTCAAATGAAAAACTGTTTTTT.

The V gene is TRBV4-3, the J gene TRBJ1-1; maybe TRBD1 (6 bases). The CDR3 has 16 residues. Trimming took off 0 bases at V and 1 base at J, with 12 bases between the two ends. Germline CDR1 reads LGHNA; CDR2 reads YSLEER. The CDR3 spells CASSQEWGRGNTEAFF. CDR3 DNA: TGCGCCAGCAGCCAAGAATGGGGCAGGGGGAACACTGAAGCTTTCTTT.

In DNA, the CDR3 is TGCGCCAGCAGTGAGGGACAGGGGGCACGAGAGACCCAGTACTTC. It encodes CASSEGQGARETQYF. The genes are TRBV10-2 and TRBJ2-5, with TRBD1 identical over 11 bases. Germline values: CDR1 WSHSY, CDR2 SAAADI. Germline trimming cut 2 bases from V and 4 bases from J; bases unmatched to any gene: 3. The CDR3 runs 15 residues.

V and J are TRBV5-1 and TRBJ2-7; a possible D gene is TRBD2 (5 bases). The CDR3 is 13 residues long. Trimming took off 7 bases at V and 2 bases at J, with 13 bases between the two ends. Germline CDR1 is SGHRS and CDR2 is YFSETQ. The CDR3, as DNA: TGCGCCAGCGCGGGCCTCCGCCCCTACGAGCAGTACTTC. It encodes CASAGLRPYEQYF.

The chain carries TRBV5-4 and TRBJ1-3; the match to TRBD1 covers 8 bases. V dropped 0 bases and J dropped 0; count of bases not matched to a gene: 5. The CDR3 covers 17 residues. In germline, CDR1 is SGHNT, CDR2 YYREEE (reference sequence). Written as DNA, the CDR3 is TGTGCCAGCAGCTTGGTCGGACAGGGATTCTCTGGAAACACCATATATTTT. Translating gives CASSLVGQGFSGNTIYF.

This chain joins TRBV19 and TRBJ2-1, with 8 bases identical to TRBD1. CDR3 length: 18 amino acids. Germline V gene sequence: CDR1 LNHDA, CDR2 SQIVND (reference sequence). V lost 3 bases, J lost 3 bases, and 13 bases stayed unmatched. The CDR3: CASSIGFGAGGLYNEQFF. Written as DNA, the CDR3 is TGTGCCAGTAGTATTGGATTTGGGGCAGGGGGCCTCTACAATGAGCAGTTCTTC.

The chain couples TRBV18 to TRBJ2-7; TRBD1 matches at 10 bases. The germline gives CDR1 KGHSH, CDR2 LQKENI. The ends lost 3 bases at V and 5 bases at J; junction bases unmatched: 7. CDR3 length: 15 amino acids. This chain's CDR3 is CASSPSGQGFDEQYF. The CDR3 DNA reads TGTGCCAGCTCACCCTCGGGACAGGGGTTCGACGAGCAGTACTTC.

This chain links TRBV6-5 with TRBJ2-7; no clear D. Trimming stripped 2 bases from V and 2 bases from J, with 10 bases between. Germline CDR1 MNHEY, CDR2 SVGAGI. This CDR3 is 14 amino acids long. DNA for the CDR3: TGTGCCAGCAGTTACGACGGGTTTCCCTACGAGCAGTACTTC. It translates to CASSYDGFPYEQYF.

The count of this clone is one. For the CDR3, the DNA is TGTGCCAGCAGCCCCCCCCCTAGCGGGAGGGTCGGAGTCAAAAACATTCAGTACTTC. It encodes CASSPPPSGRVGVKNIQYF. This rearrangement joins TRBV7-3 to TRBJ2-4; 12 nucleotides align to TRBD2. The J segment lost 3 bases and the V segment lost 5 bases, leaving 14 bases of the junction unmatched. The CDR3 has 19 amino acids. The germline gives CDR1 SGHTA, CDR2 FQGTGA.

V gene TRBV28 combines with J gene TRBJ1-2, with D hard to call. The CDR3 runs to 12 residues. CDR1 is MDHEN and CDR2 is SYDVKM in the germline V gene. V was pared by 7 bases and J by 3 bases, with 9 bases between. CDR3 coding DNA: TGTGCCAGCACATGGAGTGACTATGGCTACACCTTC. This gives the protein CASTWSDYGYTF.